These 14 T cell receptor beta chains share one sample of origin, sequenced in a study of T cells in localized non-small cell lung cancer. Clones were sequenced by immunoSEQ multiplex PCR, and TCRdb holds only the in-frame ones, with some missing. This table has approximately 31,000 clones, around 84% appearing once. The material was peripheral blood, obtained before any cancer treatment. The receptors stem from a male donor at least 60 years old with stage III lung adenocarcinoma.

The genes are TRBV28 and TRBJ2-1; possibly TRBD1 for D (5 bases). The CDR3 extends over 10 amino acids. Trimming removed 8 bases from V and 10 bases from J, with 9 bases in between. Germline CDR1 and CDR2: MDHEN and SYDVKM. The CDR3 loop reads CASGRGEQFF. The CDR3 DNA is TGTGCCAGCGGTAGGGGAGAGCAGTTCTTC.

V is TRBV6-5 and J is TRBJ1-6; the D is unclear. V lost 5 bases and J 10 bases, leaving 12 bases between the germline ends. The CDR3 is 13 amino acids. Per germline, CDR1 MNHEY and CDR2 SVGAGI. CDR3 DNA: TGTGCCAGCAGTCCCCCTGGGCAATCACCCCTCCACTTT. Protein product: CASSPPGQSPLHF.

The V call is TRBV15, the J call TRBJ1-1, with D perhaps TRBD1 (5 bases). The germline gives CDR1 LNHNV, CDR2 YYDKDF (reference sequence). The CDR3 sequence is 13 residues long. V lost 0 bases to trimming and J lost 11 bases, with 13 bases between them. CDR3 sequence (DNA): TGTGCCACCAGCAGAGATGCAGGGAGTGTTGCTTTCTTT. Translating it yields CATSRDAGSVAFF. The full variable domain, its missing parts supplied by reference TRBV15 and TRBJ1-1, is DAMVIQNPRYQVTQFGKPVTLSCSQTLNHNVMYWYQQKSSQAPKLLFHYYDKDFNNEADTPDNFQSRRPNTSFCFLDIRSPGLGDTAMYLCATSRDAGSVAFFGQGTRLTVV.

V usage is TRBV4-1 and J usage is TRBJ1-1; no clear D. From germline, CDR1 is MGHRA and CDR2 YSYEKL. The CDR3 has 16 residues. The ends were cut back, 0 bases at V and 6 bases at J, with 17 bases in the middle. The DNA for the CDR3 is TGCGCCAGCAGCCAAGAGGTAGCCCGCCGAGGGTCTGAAGCTTTCTTT. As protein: CASSQEVARRGSEAFF.

CDR3 nucleotide sequence: TGTGCCAGCAGTTACTCGATTTTTCGGTATGGGTACGAGCAGTACTTC. Translating gives CASSYSIFRYGYEQYF. This chain connects TRBV6-5 to TRBJ2-7; D not certain. From germline, CDR1 is MNHEY and CDR2 SVGAGI. V lost 0 bases to trimming and J lost 4 bases, with 16 bases between them. The CDR3 contains 16 residues.

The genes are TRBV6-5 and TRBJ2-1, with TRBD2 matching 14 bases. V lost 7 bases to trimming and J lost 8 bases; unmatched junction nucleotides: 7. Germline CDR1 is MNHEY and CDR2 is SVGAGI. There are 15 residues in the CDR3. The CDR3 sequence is CASTPGLAGVYEQFF. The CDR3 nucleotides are TGTGCCAGCACCCCGGGACTAGCGGGAGTTTATGAGCAGTTCTTC.

CDR3 in amino acids: CASSLGTGGTGNTIYF. The CDR3 region has the DNA TGTGCCAGCAGCTTGGGGACAGGGGGCACTGGAAACACCATATATTTT. This sequence joins TRBV5-4 and TRBJ1-3; TRBD1 matches at 11 bases. The CDR3 has 16 amino acids. Germline values: CDR1 SGHNT, CDR2 YYREEE (reference sequence). With V trimmed by 0 bases and J by 2 bases, 1 base remained unmatched.

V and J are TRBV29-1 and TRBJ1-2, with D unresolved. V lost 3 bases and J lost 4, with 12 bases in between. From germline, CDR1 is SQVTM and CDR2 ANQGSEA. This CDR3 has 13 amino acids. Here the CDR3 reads CSVEAAGGYGYTF. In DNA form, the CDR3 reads TGCAGCGTTGAGGCGGCAGGAGGCTATGGCTACACCTTC.

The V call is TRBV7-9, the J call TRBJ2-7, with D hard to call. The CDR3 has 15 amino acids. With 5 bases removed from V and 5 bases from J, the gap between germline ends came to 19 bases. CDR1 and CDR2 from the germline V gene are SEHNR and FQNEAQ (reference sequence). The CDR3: CASSHPSTRLNEQYF. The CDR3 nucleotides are TGTGCCAGCAGCCATCCGTCGACCCGGCTCAACGAGCAGTACTTC.

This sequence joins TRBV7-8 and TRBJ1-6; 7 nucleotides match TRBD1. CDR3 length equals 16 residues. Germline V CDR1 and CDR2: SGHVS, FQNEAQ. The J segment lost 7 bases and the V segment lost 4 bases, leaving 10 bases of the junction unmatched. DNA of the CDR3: TGTGCCAGCAGCTATGTCCCGGGACAGCTCAATTCACCCCTCCACTTT. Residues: CASSYVPGQLNSPLHF.

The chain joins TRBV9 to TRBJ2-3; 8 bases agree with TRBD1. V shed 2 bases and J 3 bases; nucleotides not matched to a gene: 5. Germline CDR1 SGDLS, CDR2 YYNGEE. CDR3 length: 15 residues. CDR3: CASSVNDRGTDTQYF. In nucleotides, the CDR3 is TGTGCCAGCAGCGTGAATGACAGGGGTACAGATACGCAGTATTTT.

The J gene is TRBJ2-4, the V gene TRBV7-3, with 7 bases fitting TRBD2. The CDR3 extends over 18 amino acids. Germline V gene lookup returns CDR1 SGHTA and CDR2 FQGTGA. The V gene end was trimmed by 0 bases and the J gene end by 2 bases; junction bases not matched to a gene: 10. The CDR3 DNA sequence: TGTGCCAGCAGCTTAACGCCGCTCGGCGGGGGAACCAAAAACATTCAGTACTTC. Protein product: CASSLTPLGGGTKNIQYF.

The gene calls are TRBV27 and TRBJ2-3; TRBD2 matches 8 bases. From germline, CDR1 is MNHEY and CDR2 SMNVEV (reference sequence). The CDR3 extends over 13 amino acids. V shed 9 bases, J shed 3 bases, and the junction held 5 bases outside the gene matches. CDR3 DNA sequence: TGTGCCAGTAGCGGGGTTGATACAGATACGCAGTATTTT. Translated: CASSGVDTDTQYF.

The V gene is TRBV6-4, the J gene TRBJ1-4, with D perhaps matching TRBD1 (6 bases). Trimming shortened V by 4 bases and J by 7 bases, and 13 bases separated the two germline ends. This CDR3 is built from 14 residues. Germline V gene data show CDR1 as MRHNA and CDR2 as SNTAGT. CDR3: CASSATKGGEKLFF. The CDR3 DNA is TGTGCCAGCAGTGCGACTAAGGGGGGTGAAAAACTGTTTTTT.